These 6 T cell receptor beta chains originate from one sample sequenced in a study of cytomegalovirus exposure and HLA in healthy donors. 60 Vbeta and 13 Jbeta primers were used in PCR. Clones were read by immunoSEQ multiplex PCR, and TCRdb kept only the in-frame ones, dropping some. The data show 130,000 to 150,000 clones, with about 80% seen just once and almost 4% held by the top ten. The sample taken for sequencing was PBMCs. The receptor set was obtained from a man between 18 and 29 years old in good health and CMV-seronegative.

V gene TRBV28 combines with J gene TRBJ2-7; 7 bases are a match to TRBD1. CDR1 and CDR2 from the germline V gene are MDHEN and SYDVKM. Trimming cost V 3 bases and J 0 bases; bases outside gene matches: 14. The CDR3 has 18 residues. The chain's CDR3 is CASSFIGTARLSSYEQYF. CDR3 nucleotide sequence: TGTGCCAGCAGTTTTATCGGGACAGCACGGTTGAGCTCCTACGAGCAGTACTTC. The whole variable domain, remainder taken from reference TRBV28 and TRBJ2-7, is DVKVTQSSRYLVKRTGEKVFLECVQDMDHENMFWYRQDPGLGLRLIYFSYDVKMKEKGDIPEGYSVSREKKERFSLILESASTNQTSMYLCASSFIGTARLSSYEQYFGPGTRLTVT.

The chain is built from TRBV11-2 and TRBJ2-5; 13 nucleotides align to TRBD2. Trimming cost V 5 bases and J 6 bases; bases outside gene matches: 9. Germline lookup yields CDR1 SGHAT and CDR2 FQNNGV. The CDR3 contains 16 residues. The CDR3 DNA follows: TGTGCCAGCAGCCTACTGACTAGCGGGAGGTTGAAGACCCAGTACTTC. This sequence encodes CASSLLTSGRLKTQYF. Full variable domain (outside the CDR3, taken from reference TRBV11-2 and TRBJ2-5): EAGVAQSPRYKIIEKRQSVAFWCNPISGHATLYWYQQILGQGPKLLIQFQNNGVVDDSQLPKDRFSAERLKGVDSTLKIQPAKLEDSAVYLCASSLLTSGRLKTQYFGPGTRLLVL.

This clone was seen just once. The J gene is TRBJ1-1, the V gene TRBV30; TRBD1 is a possible D gene (5 bases). There are 15 residues in the CDR3. V was trimmed by 0 bases and J by 3 bases, leaving 14 bases between them. Germline values: CDR1 GTSNPN, CDR2 SVGIG (reference sequence). The CDR3 DNA reads TGTGCCTGGAGTGTGACAGCTAGGGTGGACACTGAAGCTTTCTTT. Amino acids: CAWSVTARVDTEAFF.

This clone was observed a few times. The chain uses TRBV7-8 and TRBJ2-7; 8 nucleotides agree with TRBD1. The CDR3 is 15 residues long. The germline V gene has CDR1 SGHVS and CDR2 FQNEAQ. The V gene end was trimmed by 1 base and the J gene end by 4 bases; junction bases not matched to a gene: 6. This CDR3 is CASSLETGAIYEQYF. As DNA, the CDR3 is TGTGCCAGCAGCTTAGAGACAGGGGCCATATACGAGCAGTACTTC.

CDR3 DNA: TGTGCCAGCAGGTATACAGGGGGTGATGGCTACACCTTC. Protein: CASRYTGGDGYTF. V usage is TRBV2 and J usage is TRBJ1-2; TRBD1 agrees at 8 bases. The V gene end was trimmed by 6 bases and the J gene end by 6 bases; junction bases not matched to a gene: 6. The length of the CDR3 is 13 residues. From germline, CDR1 is SNHLY and CDR2 FYNNEI.

This clone was observed once. The chain carries TRBV10-3 and TRBJ2-5, with D possibly matching TRBD2 (5 bases). V lost 4 bases and J lost 2, with 11 bases in between. Germline V gives CDR1 ENHRY, CDR2 SYGVKD. This CDR3 is built from 14 residues. The DNA of the CDR3 is TGTGCCATCAGTGGGGGAGAGGGACAAGAGACCCAGTACTTC. Its translation is CAISGGEGQETQYF.